The 5 T cell receptor beta chains reported below all come from one sample, sequenced in a study of blood T cell repertoires in COVID-19. Produced via immunoSEQ multiplex PCR; TCRdb's table is partial and in-frame only. The data hold around 12,000 clones, with approximately 85% observed a single time. Sequencing was performed on peripheral blood. These receptor sequences come from a human donor in a cohort sampled during active COVID-19.

V usage is TRBV18 and J usage is TRBJ1-3; possible D gene TRBD1, 5 bases. The germline gives CDR1 KGHSH, CDR2 LQKENI. This CDR3 contains 16 residues. Trimming took 4 bases from V and 0 from J, leaving 13 bases between them. CDR3 DNA: TGTGCCAGCTCACATCCGGGACTGGCCTCTGGAAACACCATATATTTT. It is translated as CASSHPGLASGNTIYF.

V usage is TRBV2 and J usage is TRBJ1-2; no clear D gene. Trimming took off 4 bases at V and 6 bases at J, with 12 bases between the two ends. CDR1 and CDR2 from the germline V gene are SNHLY and FYNNEI. The CDR3 is made up of 13 amino acids. The CDR3 sequence: CASSVTARDGYTF. The CDR3 DNA sequence: TGTGCCAGCAGTGTAACGGCGCGGGATGGCTACACCTTC.

Only one count was recorded for this clone. The chain is built from TRBV2 and TRBJ2-1; 8 bases agree with TRBD2. This CDR3 has 15 amino acids. Unmatched junction bases numbered 3, after V lost 4 bases and J lost 1 base. Germline values: CDR1 SNHLY, CDR2 FYNNEI. CDR3 sequence: CASSGGGGSYNEQFF. The CDR3 nucleotides read TGTGCCAGCAGTGGCGGCGGGGGGTCCTACAATGAGCAGTTCTTC.

The rearrangement joins TRBV5-1 to TRBJ2-3, with a weak D call TRBD1 (8 bases). Germline values: CDR1 SGHRS, CDR2 YFSETQ. V was shortened by 2 bases and J by 0 bases, with 13 bases between the two germline ends. The CDR3 totals 16 residues. The chain's CDR3 is CASSFGQGGSTDTQYF. As DNA, the CDR3 is TGCGCCAGCAGCTTCGGACAGGGAGGGAGCACAGATACGCAGTATTTT.

The gene calls are TRBV11-2 and TRBJ2-1, with 7 bases lining up with TRBD2. The junction had 14 bases not matched to a gene; V was cut back by 5 bases and J by 4 bases. CDR1 is SGHAT, CDR2 FQNNGV, per germline. CDR3 size: 17 residues. CDR3: CASSVGGVGSTYNEQFF. The CDR3, as DNA: TGTGCCAGCAGCGTGGGGGGGGTAGGGTCAACATACAATGAGCAGTTCTTC.